This T cell receptor beta chain appears in the sequencing data of a study of T cell responses to AZD1222 COVID-19 vaccine. The study, taken as a whole, reports: Repertoire collection took place solely once the T cell response had peaked.

Note on this clone: The antigen is not known.

V was cut by 4 bases and J by 1 base, with 17 bases left in between. CDR1 is LGHNA, CDR2 YNFKEQ, per germline. The CDR3 has 17 amino acids. Clones were sequenced by immunoSEQ multiplex PCR, and TCRdb holds only the in-frame ones, with some missing. The sample includes tens of thousands of clones, roughly 90% seen only once; the top ten take about 20%. This sequence was found in an adult in good health. Specimen: peripheral blood, collected on day 0 of AZD1222 vaccination. This chain links TRBV4-2 with TRBJ1-3, with D possibly being TRBD1 (6 bases). The CDR3 bases are TGTGCCAGCAGCCTCAGCGTAGGGGGTCGGTCTGGAAACACCATATATTTT. Protein sequence: CASSLSVGGRSGNTIYF.